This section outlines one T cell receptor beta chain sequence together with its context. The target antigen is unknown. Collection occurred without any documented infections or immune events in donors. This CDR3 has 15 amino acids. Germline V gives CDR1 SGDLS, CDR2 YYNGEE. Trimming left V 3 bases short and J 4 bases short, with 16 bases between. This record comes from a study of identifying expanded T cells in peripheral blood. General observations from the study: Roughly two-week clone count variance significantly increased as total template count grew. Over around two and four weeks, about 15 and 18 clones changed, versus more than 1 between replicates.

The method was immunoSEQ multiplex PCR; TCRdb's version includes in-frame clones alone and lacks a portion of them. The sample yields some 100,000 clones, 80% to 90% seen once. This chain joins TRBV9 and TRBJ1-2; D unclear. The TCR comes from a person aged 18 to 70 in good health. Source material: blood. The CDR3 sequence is CASSAAIGPSYGYTF. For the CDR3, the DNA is TGTGCCAGCAGCGCCGCCATCGGGCCGAGCTATGGCTACACCTTC. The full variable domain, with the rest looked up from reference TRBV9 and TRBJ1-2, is DSGVTQTPKHLITATGQRVTLRCSPRSGDLSVYWYQQSLDQGLQFLIQYYNGEERAKGNILERFSAQQFPDLHSELNLSSLELGDSALYFCASSAAIGPSYGYTFGSGTRLTVV.